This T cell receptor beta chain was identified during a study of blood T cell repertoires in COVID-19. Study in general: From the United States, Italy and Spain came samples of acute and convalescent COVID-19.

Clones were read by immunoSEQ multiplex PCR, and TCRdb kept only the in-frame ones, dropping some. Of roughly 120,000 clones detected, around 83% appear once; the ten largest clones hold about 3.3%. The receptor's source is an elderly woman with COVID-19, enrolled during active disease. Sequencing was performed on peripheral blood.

CDR3 sequence: CASSLSPTSPSEQQYF. In nucleotides, the CDR3 is TGCGCCAGCAGTCTCTCCCCGACGTCCCCTTCGGAGCAGCAGTACTTC. This chain links TRBV5-1 with TRBJ2-7; no reliable D call. Germline CDR1 SGHRS, CDR2 YFSETQ. The CDR3 extends over 16 amino acids. V gave up 5 bases and J gave up 8 bases, with 26 bases separating them.